In its sample, the clone carrying this T cell receptor (beta chain) was seen a few times. The data stem from a study of blood T cell repertoires in COVID-19. Trimming removed 6 bases from V and 10 bases from J; junction bases left unmatched: 10. Germline-derived CDR1 and CDR2 are SEHNR and FQNEAQ (reference sequence). The CDR3 runs 15 residues. Authors' analysis steps: Quantification of nucleated cells was approximated via reference gene primer amplification. Here immunoSEQ multiplex PCR was the method, and the copy in TCRdb shows in-frame clones only, minus some. V, J and clone size are taken as reported in that table, and D and trimming were inferred from the DNA itself. The sample yields 100,000 to 110,000 clones, about 77% seen once.

This chain links TRBV7-9 with TRBJ1-6, with TRBD1 matching 9 bases. Sequencing used peripheral blood. The origin of this receptor is a man in his 70s with active or convalescent COVID-19. CDR3 sequence reads: CASSARDRDSSPLHF. CDR3 DNA sequence: TGTGCCAGCAGTGCCCGGGACAGGGACTCATCACCCCTCCACTTT.